One and the same sample provided the 26 T cell receptor beta chains below, sequenced in a study of blood T cell repertoires in COVID-19. The protocol was immunoSEQ multiplex PCR, while the TCRdb copy is restricted to in-frame clones and leaves out a portion. Altogether around 210,000 clones are present, nearly 90% being singletons, with the ten largest covering roughly a sixth. Sequencing input: peripheral blood. The origin of the receptors is a man aged 45-65 years with COVID-19, enrolled during active disease.

The chain is built from TRBV12-3 or TRBV12-4 and TRBJ2-3, with a possible D match to TRBD2 (6 bases). V lost 8 bases and J 2 bases, leaving 11 bases between the germline ends. This CDR3 region has 13 residues. The CDR3 DNA sequence: TGTGCCAGCGGCCGGGACTCCACAGATACGCAGTATTTT. Translating gives CASGRDSTDTQYF.

This clone was observed once. The rearrangement joins TRBV29-1 to TRBJ1-1, with 7 bases identical to TRBD1. The V gene's germline CDR1 is SQVTM and CDR2 ANQGSEA. The CDR3 runs 13 residues. With 7 bases clipped from V and 5 bases from J, the junction kept 10 bases outside the gene matches. CDR3 loop: CSGEGAPGTEAFF. The CDR3 nucleotides read TGCAGCGGTGAGGGGGCGCCGGGTACTGAAGCTTTCTTT. Full variable domain (missing parts from reference TRBV29-1 and TRBJ1-1): SAVISQKPSRDICQRGTSLTIQCQVDSQVTMMFWYRQQPGQSLTLIATANQGSEATYESGFVIDKFPISRPNLTFSTLTVSNMSPEDSSIYLCSGEGAPGTEAFFGQGTRLTVV.

This chain connects TRBV13 to TRBJ1-3, with D maybe TRBD1 (5 bases). The CDR3 is 16 amino acids. Per the germline V gene, CDR1 is PRHDT and CDR2 is FYEKMQ (reference sequence). The germline V and J ends were trimmed by 4 bases and 1 base, with 14 bases remaining between them. The DNA of the CDR3 is TGTGCCAGCAGCTCCTTCGGGGGAGGGTCTGGAAACACCATATATTTT. The encoded protein is CASSSFGGGSGNTIYF. Based on the CDR3 plus reference TRBV13 and TRBJ1-3, the full variable domain is AAGVIQSPRHLIKEKRETATLKCYPIPRHDTVYWYQQGPGQDPQFLISFYEKMQSDKGSIPDRFSAQQFSDYHSELNMSSLELGDSALYFCASSSFGGGSGNTIYFGEGSWLTVV.

The chain employs TRBV7-2 and TRBJ2-5, with 7 bases that match TRBD1. Germline V CDR1 and CDR2: SGHTA, FQGNSA. V gave up 6 bases and J gave up 1 base; unmatched junction bases: 2. CDR3 length equals 13 residues. CDR3 residues: CASRGQLQETQYF. For the CDR3, the DNA is TGTGCCAGCAGGGGACAGCTCCAAGAGACCCAGTACTTC.

The rearrangement joins TRBV4-3 to TRBJ1-2; TRBD1 agrees at 7 bases. This CDR3 contains 15 residues. V shed 0 bases and J 5 bases; nucleotides not matched to a gene: 6. Germline V gives CDR1 LGHNA, CDR2 YSLEER. CDR3 DNA: TGCGCCAGCAGCCAAGATATGGGGACAGTATATGGCTACACCTTC. This gives the protein CASSQDMGTVYGYTF.

This clone has more than one count but fewer than ten. The V gene is TRBV6-1, the J gene TRBJ2-3; D remains ambiguous. The CDR3 totals 13 residues. The V end lost 0 bases, the J end lost 4 bases, and 5 bases lay between the germline ends. Germline loops: CDR1 MNHNS, CDR2 SASEGT. In nucleotides, the CDR3 is TGTGCCAGCAGTGAAGCCTACGCAGATACGCAGTATTTT. Protein: CASSEAYADTQYF.

The chain is built from TRBV5-4 and TRBJ2-5, with a possible D match to TRBD1 (5 bases). CDR1 and CDR2 from the germline V gene are SGHNT and YYREEE (reference sequence). The CDR3 totals 15 residues. With 0 bases removed from V and 2 bases from J, the gap between germline ends came to 11 bases. The CDR3 protein is CASSLVGAEQETQYF. DNA for the CDR3: TGTGCCAGCAGCTTGGTTGGGGCAGAACAAGAGACCCAGTACTTC.

J is TRBJ2-7 and V is TRBV11-1, with TRBD1 as a possible D gene (6 bases). Trimming took 5 bases from V and 0 from J, leaving 14 bases between them. The CDR3 is made up of 15 amino acids. Germline lookup yields CDR1 SGHAT and CDR2 FQDESV (reference sequence). In DNA form, the CDR3 reads TGTGCCAGCAGCCGTCTTAAGGGGGTCTCCTACGAGCAGTACTTC. Its protein is CASSRLKGVSYEQYF.

This clone was observed a single time. The CDR3, as DNA: TGTGCCAGCAGCTTTTTTTACAGCCAAGAGACCCAGTACTTC. Protein sequence: CASSFFYSQETQYF. This chain uses TRBV5-6 with TRBJ2-5; D call uncertain. The V gene lost 2 bases and the J gene lost 1 base, with 9 bases spanning the gap. Germline V gene data show CDR1 as SGHDT and CDR2 as YYEEEE. This CDR3 comprises 14 residues.

J is TRBJ2-2 and V is TRBV18, with 9 bases aligning to TRBD1. The germline gives CDR1 KGHSH, CDR2 LQKENI. The V segment lost 2 bases and the J segment 1 base; nucleotides outside the gene matches: 8. The CDR3 sequence is 18 residues long. The CDR3 DNA follows: TGTGCCAGCTCACCAATAAGGACAGGGGACCTGAACACCGGGGAGCTGTTTTTT. This translates into CASSPIRTGDLNTGELFF.

The chain recombines TRBV2 with TRBJ1-2, with 7 bases identical to TRBD1. CDR1 SNHLY and CDR2 FYNNEI come from the germline V gene. The junction had 6 bases not matched to a gene; V was cut back by 3 bases and J by 5 bases. The CDR3 totals 14 residues. The DNA of the CDR3 is TGTGCCAGCAGTGAGGTCGACAGGGTATATGGCTACACCTTC. Translated: CASSEVDRVYGYTF. Full variable domain (outside the CDR3, taken from reference TRBV2 and TRBJ1-2): EPEVTQTPSHQVTQMGQEVILRCVPISNHLYFYWYRQILGQKVEFLVSFYNNEISEKSEIFDDQFSVERPDGSNFTLKIRSTKLEDSAMYFCASSEVDRVYGYTFGSGTRLTVV.

The V and J genes are TRBV19 and TRBJ2-2, with TRBD1 identical over 7 bases. Germline V CDR1 and CDR2: LNHDA, SQIVND (reference sequence). The V gene end was trimmed by 10 bases and the J gene end by 5 bases; junction bases not matched to a gene: 7. The length of the CDR3 is 13 residues. CDR3: CATRDRLTGELFF. CDR3 in DNA: TGTGCCACCCGGGACAGACTAACCGGGGAGCTGTTTTTT.

This chain connects TRBV9 to TRBJ1-6; 8 bases agree with TRBD1. V lost 3 bases, J lost 5 bases, and 10 bases stayed unmatched. Per the germline V gene, CDR1 is SGDLS and CDR2 is YYNGEE. The CDR3 extends over 17 amino acids. The CDR3 region has the DNA TGTGCCAGCAGCGGACCCGGGACAGGCCCGAATAATTCACCCCTCCACTTT. It is translated as CASSGPGTGPNNSPLHF.

The rearrangement joins TRBV6-5 to TRBJ2-3; 8 bases are a match to TRBD2. Germline assignment: CDR1 MNHEY and CDR2 SVGAGI. The junction had 2 bases not matched to a gene; V was cut back by 8 bases and J by 1 base. CDR3 length equals 13 residues. CDR3 region: CASWREGTDTQYF. For the CDR3, the DNA is TGTGCCAGCTGGCGGGAGGGCACAGATACGCAGTATTTT.

The J gene is TRBJ2-3, the V gene TRBV7-8; the D gene is possibly TRBD1 (8 bases). The CDR3 contains 16 residues. Trimming shortened V by 6 bases and J by 0 bases, and 16 bases separated the two germline ends. CDR1 and CDR2 (germline): SGHVS, FQNEAQ. Here the CDR3 reads CASRPTGGESTDTQYF. For the CDR3, the DNA is TGTGCCAGCAGACCAACAGGGGGGGAAAGCACAGATACGCAGTATTTT.

This chain joins TRBV6-2 or TRBV6-3 and TRBJ2-3; 7 bases agree with TRBD2. Germline-derived CDR1 and CDR2 are MNHEY and SVGEGT. Trimming removed 1 base from V and 0 bases from J; junction bases left unmatched: 4. This CDR3 spans 16 amino acids. CDR3 sequence: CASSYFGTTSTDTQYF. The CDR3 DNA follows: TGTGCCAGCAGTTACTTTGGGACTACTAGCACAGATACGCAGTATTTT.

The V gene is TRBV21-1, the J gene TRBJ2-7; TRBD2 was called by the table and not checked on the DNA. TRBV21-1 corresponds to a pseudogene. The CDR3 has 15 amino acids. CDR3: CASRLSKPDSYEQYF. The CDR3 bases are TGTGCCAGCAGGTTGAGCAAACCCGACTCCTACGAGCAGTACTTC.

This chain uses TRBV6-4 with TRBJ2-1; TRBD2 matches at 8 bases. Germline CDR1 is MRHNA and CDR2 is SNTAGT. This CDR3 comprises 15 residues. The ends lost 3 bases at V and 0 bases at J; junction bases unmatched: 1. The CDR3 sequence: CASSELAGSYNEQFF. CDR3 DNA sequence: TGTGCCAGCAGTGAGCTAGCGGGCTCCTACAATGAGCAGTTCTTC.

This clone was picked up one time. The chain couples TRBV21-1 to TRBJ2-5; TRBD1 is taken as the D call from the table, unchecked against the DNA. TRBV21-1 is flagged as a pseudogene. The CDR3 is 16 residues long. The CDR3 DNA reads as TGTGCCAGCAGCAAATCGGAACAGGGGGCATCAGAGACCCAGTACTTC. Translating it yields CASSKSEQGASETQYF.

V usage is TRBV11-3 and J usage is TRBJ2-7; a possible D gene is TRBD2 (6 bases). The CDR3 is 12 residues long. Trimming shortened V by 5 bases and J by 7 bases, and 12 bases separated the two germline ends. Germline V lookup: CDR1 SGHNT, CDR2 YENEEA. DNA of the CDR3: TGTGCCAGCAGCAGACCCGGGGGAGAGCAGTACTTC. Translating it yields CASSRPGGEQYF.

The genes are TRBV30 and TRBJ2-2; TRBD2 matches at 8 bases. Germline V gives CDR1 GTSNPN, CDR2 SVGIG (reference sequence). The J segment lost 5 bases and the V segment lost 0 bases, leaving 8 bases of the junction unmatched. The CDR3 is 16 residues long. DNA of the CDR3: TGTGCCTGGAGTGTAAAGGCGGGGGGAGGGACCGGGGAGCTGTTTTTT. This translates into CAWSVKAGGGTGELFF. Complete variable domain (other parts from reference TRBV30 and TRBJ2-2): SQTIHQWPATLVQPVGSPLSLECTVEGTSNPNLYWYRQAAGRGLQLLFYSVGIGQISSEVPQNLSASRPQDRQFILSSKKLLLSDSGFYLCAWSVKAGGGTGELFFGEGSRLTVL.

This clone showed up just once. V gene TRBV3-1 (or the pseudogene TRBV3-2) combines with J gene TRBJ2-1; D uncertain. Germline loops: CDR1 LGHDT, CDR2 YNNKEL (reference sequence). With 0 bases removed from V and 4 bases from J, the gap between germline ends came to 10 bases. The CDR3 has 15 amino acids. The CDR3 nucleotides read TGTGCCAGCAGCCAAGATGTGGGCGCTTACAATGAGCAGTTCTTC. Its translation is CASSQDVGAYNEQFF.

This clone was detected once. The CDR3 nucleotides are TGTGCCAGTAGCGGACAGGGGGCTGAAGCTTTCTTT. Its protein is CASSGQGAEAFF. The chain is built from TRBV19 and TRBJ1-1, with TRBD1 matching 10 bases. Germline V gives CDR1 LNHDA, CDR2 SQIVND (reference sequence). The CDR3 has 12 amino acids. Losses at the gene ends were 6 bases for V and 6 bases for J; bases not matched to a gene: 1.

The chain combines TRBV27 with TRBJ1-6; 7 bases line up with TRBD1. Trimming at V came to 5 bases and at J to 2 bases, leaving 6 bases not matched to a gene. There are 16 residues in the CDR3. Germline values: CDR1 MNHEY, CDR2 SMNVEV (reference sequence). This CDR3 reads CASSTLQGTYNSPLHF. CDR3 nucleotides: TGTGCCAGCAGTACTCTACAGGGGACCTATAATTCACCCCTCCACTTT.

CDR3 loop: CAWSVGQGSHEQYF. In DNA form, the CDR3 reads TGTGCCTGGAGTGTTGGCCAGGGGTCCCACGAGCAGTACTTC. The chain joins TRBV30 to TRBJ2-7, with D maybe TRBD1 (6 bases). This CDR3 comprises 14 residues. Trimming stripped 0 bases from V and 5 bases from J, with 14 bases between. Germline CDR1 GTSNPN, CDR2 SVGIG (reference sequence).

J is TRBJ2-5 and V is TRBV28; D is unresolved. V was shortened by 10 bases and J by 5 bases, with 17 bases between the two germline ends. CDR1 and CDR2 (germline): MDHEN, SYDVKM. This CDR3 comprises 13 residues. The DNA for the CDR3 is TGTGCCACCCGACCCTCGGCACAGGAGACCCAGTACTTC. This sequence encodes CATRPSAQETQYF. Filled out from reference TRBV28 and TRBJ2-5, the complete variable domain reads DVKVTQSSRYLVKRTGEKVFLECVQDMDHENMFWYRQDPGLGLRLIYFSYDVKMKEKGDIPEGYSVSREKKERFSLILESASTNQTSMYLCATRPSAQETQYFGPGTRLLVL.